This T cell receptor beta chain is drawn from a study of cytomegalovirus exposure and HLA in healthy donors. The PCR used 60 Vbeta and 13 Jbeta primers. The data were produced by immunoSEQ multiplex PCR, yet TCRdb's version contains in-frame clones alone and is incomplete. The table includes 150,000 or so clones, just under 75% detected once. This TCR was recovered from a woman aged 18-29 years in good health and CMV-seronegative. Sequencing was performed on PBMCs.

DNA of the CDR3: TGTGCCAGCAGGAACAGTGAAAATGAAGCTTTCTTT. Protein product: CASRNSENEAFF. The chain is built from TRBV6-6 and TRBJ1-1, with D unresolved. Germline V gene lookup returns CDR1 MNHNY and CDR2 SVGAGI (reference sequence). This CDR3 region has 12 residues. Trimming pared 6 bases from V and 7 bases from J, leaving 12 bases between.